These 32 T cell receptor beta chains were sequenced from one sample in a study of long-term antiretroviral therapy in people with HIV. The run of the v3.0 immunoSEQ assay was at survey level. Here immunoSEQ multiplex PCR was the method, and the copy in TCRdb shows in-frame clones only, minus some. Counted here are about 32,000 clones, around 94% occurring once; the ten biggest clones make up roughly 3.9%. The input for sequencing was unsorted PBMCs, taken 4.1 years after starting antiretroviral therapy. The receptors stem from a woman aged 50 to 60 with HIV.

V is TRBV7-8 and J is TRBJ2-7; TRBD2 matches at 12 bases. The CDR3 loop spans 14 amino acids. Germline V gene data show CDR1 as SGHVS and CDR2 as FQNEAQ. With V trimmed by 5 bases and J by 7 bases, 6 bases remained unmatched. The CDR3 loop is CASSMTSGGAEQYF. As DNA, the CDR3 is TGTGCCAGCAGCATGACTAGCGGGGGCGCAGAGCAGTACTTC.

The gene calls are TRBV19 and TRBJ2-7; D not resolved. This CDR3 has 15 amino acids. V was shortened by 6 bases and J by 2 bases, with 17 bases between the two germline ends. The germline V gene has CDR1 LNHDA and CDR2 SQIVND (reference sequence). CDR3 DNA: TGTGCCAGTAGCTTACACGTTACTGATCCCTACGAGCAGTACTTC. Translating gives CASSLHVTDPYEQYF.

The rearrangement links TRBV11-1 to TRBJ2-3, with 16 bases matching TRBD2. The CDR3 loop spans 17 amino acids. The germline gives CDR1 SGHAT, CDR2 FQDESV (reference sequence). J gave up 6 bases and V 4 bases, and 7 bases lay outside the gene matches. DNA for the CDR3: TGTGCCAGCAGCTCCGGGACTAGCGGGGGGGCCCGGGATACGCAGTATTTT. Translation gives CASSSGTSGGARDTQYF.

The chain links TRBV7-2 to TRBJ2-3, with D perhaps TRBD2 (5 bases). Germline-derived CDR1 and CDR2 are SGHTA and FQGNSA. The V and J ends lost 5 bases and 2 bases respectively, with 20 bases between them. The CDR3 spans 17 residues. In nucleotides, the CDR3 is TGTGCCAGCAGCATAAGGAGGCATATTCAGATCACAGATACGCAGTATTTT. It specifies CASSIRRHIQITDTQYF.

V and J are TRBV9 and TRBJ1-4, with 8 bases identical to TRBD1. V shed 4 bases, J shed 6 bases, and the junction held 8 bases outside the gene matches. Per germline, CDR1 SGDLS and CDR2 YYNGEE. CDR3 length equals 15 residues. The CDR3, as DNA: TGTGCCAGCAGCCCGTCGACAGGGGCGGATGAAAAACTGTTTTTT. Protein: CASSPSTGADEKLFF. Supplemented by reference TRBV9 and TRBJ1-4, the full variable domain reads DSGVTQTPKHLITATGQRVTLRCSPRSGDLSVYWYQQSLDQGLQFLIQYYNGEERAKGNILERFSAQQFPDLHSELNLSSLELGDSALYFCASSPSTGADEKLFFGSGTQLSVL.

On this clone: The identical CDR3 is also encoded by other nucleotide sequences in the sample. The chain is built from TRBV7-9 and TRBJ2-7, with 14 bases aligning to TRBD2. The CDR3 sequence is 16 residues long. Trimming cost V 6 bases and J 6 bases; bases outside gene matches: 10. Germline V gene lookup returns CDR1 SEHNR and CDR2 FQNEAQ (reference sequence). The DNA for the CDR3 is TGTGCCAGCAGGCCAACCGGGACTAGCGGGGGAGGCGAGCAGTACTTC. Translated: CASRPTGTSGGGEQYF.

The chain combines TRBV15 with TRBJ2-7, with D tentatively TRBD1 (5 bases). The V and J ends lost 1 base and 3 bases respectively, with 10 bases between them. The CDR3 runs to 14 residues. Germline V CDR1 and CDR2: LNHNV, YYDKDF (reference sequence). CDR3 protein: CATSRGQGNYEQYF. CDR3 DNA: TGTGCCACCAGCAGAGGTCAGGGTAACTACGAGCAGTACTTC. Full variable domain (outside the CDR3, taken from reference TRBV15 and TRBJ2-7): DAMVIQNPRYQVTQFGKPVTLSCSQTLNHNVMYWYQQKSSQAPKLLFHYYDKDFNNEADTPDNFQSRRPNTSFCFLDIRSPGLGDTAMYLCATSRGQGNYEQYFGPGTRLTVT.

This chain links TRBV19 with TRBJ2-5; D not resolved. V was trimmed by 3 bases and J by 2 bases, leaving 10 bases between them. This CDR3 contains 14 residues. Germline values: CDR1 LNHDA, CDR2 SQIVND (reference sequence). CDR3 sequence reads: CASSMFGWQETQYF. The CDR3 DNA follows: TGTGCCAGTAGTATGTTCGGGTGGCAAGAGACCCAGTACTTC.

V gene TRBV5-1 combines with J gene TRBJ2-7; 8 bases align to TRBD2. The germline V gene has CDR1 SGHRS and CDR2 YFSETQ. This CDR3 comprises 14 residues. The ends lost 6 bases at V and 3 bases at J; junction bases unmatched: 8. CDR3 amino acids: CASTVTSGGYEQYF. CDR3 nucleotide sequence: TGCGCCAGCACCGTTACAAGCGGGGGCTACGAGCAGTACTTC.

The J gene is TRBJ1-3, the V gene TRBV30; D is ambiguous. The CDR3 spans 15 residues. The germline V gene has CDR1 GTSNPN and CDR2 SVGIG (reference sequence). Deletions cut 0 bases from V and 0 bases from J, with 9 bases between. CDR3 coding DNA: TGTGCCTGGAGTGTCGGGCAGGCCTCTGGAAACACCATATATTTT. This codes for CAWSVGQASGNTIYF. The full variable domain, its missing parts supplied by reference TRBV30 and TRBJ1-3, is SQTIHQWPATLVQPVGSPLSLECTVEGTSNPNLYWYRQAAGRGLQLLFYSVGIGQISSEVPQNLSASRPQDRQFILSSKKLLLSDSGFYLCAWSVGQASGNTIYFGEGSWLTVV.

V is TRBV9 and J is TRBJ1-5, with a tentative D call TRBD1 (5 bases). CDR3 length: 15 residues. V lost 4 bases, J lost 7 bases, and 18 bases lay in between. Germline CDR1 reads SGDLS; CDR2 reads YYNGEE. In DNA, the CDR3 is TGTGCCAGCAGCCCCCGCGAGGGGTTGGCACAGCCCCAGCATTTT. It codes for CASSPREGLAQPQHF.

The V call is TRBV30, the J call TRBJ2-7, with D hard to call. The CDR3 loop spans 14 amino acids. CDR1 is GTSNPN and CDR2 is SVGIG in the germline V gene (reference sequence). Deletions cut 1 base from V and 0 bases from J, with 10 bases between. Here the CDR3 reads CAWSATKSSYEQYF. The CDR3 nucleotides read TGTGCCTGGAGTGCGACAAAGAGCTCCTACGAGCAGTACTTC.

V and J are TRBV6-5 and TRBJ2-1, with D hard to call. CDR3 length: 13 residues. CDR1 is MNHEY and CDR2 is SVGAGI in the germline V gene. Trimming pared 0 bases from V and 7 bases from J, leaving 7 bases between. The CDR3 DNA reads TGTGCCAGCAGTTACTCTCTCTTGAATGAGCAGTTCTTC. It encodes CASSYSLLNEQFF.

This chain connects TRBV27 to TRBJ1-5; D not certain. The V gene lost 3 bases and the J gene lost 9 bases, with 6 bases spanning the gap. In germline, CDR1 is MNHEY, CDR2 SMNVEV (reference sequence). The CDR3 is made up of 11 amino acids. The DNA for the CDR3 is TGTGCCAGCAGTTTGGGAGGGCCCCAGCATTTT. This gives the protein CASSLGGPQHF.

The chain carries TRBV19 and TRBJ2-7, with D possibly called TRBD1 or TRBD2 (5 bases each). V was clipped by 9 bases and J by 3 bases, with 12 bases between them. Germline CDR1 is LNHDA and CDR2 is SQIVND (reference sequence). The CDR3 is 12 amino acids. The CDR3: CASEGKGYEQYF. Written as DNA, the CDR3 is TGTGCCAGCGAGGGGAAAGGCTACGAGCAGTACTTC.

The chain has TRBV6-6 and TRBJ1-2; 7 bases are shared with TRBD1. Per germline, CDR1 MNHNY and CDR2 SVGAGI (reference sequence). The V and J ends lost 7 bases and 0 bases, in that order; junction bases with no gene match: 11. This CDR3 has 16 amino acids. CDR3 in DNA: TGTGCCAGCAAGATAGAAGGCGGGACAGCTAACTATGGCTACACCTTC. Protein product: CASKIEGGTANYGYTF.

The V and J genes are TRBV27 and TRBJ2-3, with D tentatively TRBD1 or TRBD2 (5 bases each). Per the germline V gene, CDR1 is MNHEY and CDR2 is SMNVEV (reference sequence). This CDR3 region has 15 residues. With 6 bases removed from V and 0 bases from J, the gap between germline ends came to 13 bases. Here the CDR3 DNA reads TGTGCCAGCAGGGCCGGGACGACTAGCACAGATACGCAGTATTTT. Its translation: CASRAGTTSTDTQYF.

The rearrangement joins TRBV5-8 to TRBJ1-6, with no clear D. V was trimmed by 0 bases and J by 11 bases, leaving 9 bases between them. The CDR3 consists of 13 residues. Germline assignment: CDR1 SGHTS and CDR2 YDEGEE. CDR3 DNA: TGTGCCAGCAGCTTGGGGCAGAACCCACCCCTCCACTTT. Translation gives CASSLGQNPPLHF.

This clone was observed once. The V call is TRBV14, the J call TRBJ2-7; maybe TRBD2 (7 bases). Deletions cut 4 bases from V and 5 bases from J, with 21 bases between. This CDR3 comprises 16 residues. Germline CDR1 and CDR2: SGHDN and FVKESK. CDR3 in DNA: TGTGCCAGCAGCCCCCTCGGGGGGCGCTTAATAAACGAGCAGTACTTC. Encoded protein: CASSPLGGRLINEQYF.

This clone was detected only once. The chain employs TRBV18 and TRBJ2-3; no clear D. The germline V gene has CDR1 KGHSH and CDR2 LQKENI. The V end was cut by 2 bases, the J end by 0 bases, with 6 bases between. CDR3 length: 14 amino acids. The CDR3 sequence: CASSPAFSTDTQYF. The CDR3 coding sequence is TGTGCCAGCTCACCAGCCTTCAGCACAGATACGCAGTATTTT.

This clone came up a few times. The genes are TRBV7-2 and TRBJ1-2; no clear D gene. The CDR3 extends over 14 amino acids. Germline V CDR1 and CDR2: SGHTA, FQGNSA. V lost 5 bases to trimming and J lost 4 bases, with 14 bases between them. For the CDR3, the DNA is TGTGCCAGCAGCCCTGGCCCGGCGGGCTATGGCTACACCTTC. It yields the protein CASSPGPAGYGYTF. Together with reference TRBV7-2 and TRBJ1-2, the CDR3 gives the full variable domain: GAGVSQSPSNKVTEKGKDVELRCDPISGHTALYWYRQSLGQGLEFLIYFQGNSAPDKSGLPSDRFSAERTGGSVSTLTIQRTQQEDSAVYLCASSPGPAGYGYTFGSGTRLTVV.

V usage is TRBV19 and J usage is TRBJ1-4; possible D gene TRBD1, 5 bases. Germline loops: CDR1 LNHDA, CDR2 SQIVND (reference sequence). CDR3 length: 13 residues. V was shortened by 6 bases and J by 8 bases, with 13 bases between the two germline ends. CDR3 in DNA: TGTGCCAGTAGGGGGGGATTCGGCGAAAAACTGTTTTTT. It codes for CASRGGFGEKLFF.

The V call is TRBV30, the J call TRBJ2-6, with 7 bases lining up with TRBD1. Germline values: CDR1 GTSNPN, CDR2 SVGIG (reference sequence). V was clipped by 0 bases and J by 2 bases; unmatched bases: 1. The CDR3 runs to 15 residues. The CDR3, as DNA: TGTGCCTGGAGTGTAACAGGGGCTGGGGCCAACGTCCTGACTTTC. Its protein product is CAWSVTGAGANVLTF.

This chain connects TRBV25-1 to TRBJ1-1; tentative D call: TRBD1 (6 bases). The V end was cut by 5 bases, the J end by 1 base, with 14 bases between. The CDR3 runs to 15 residues. From germline, CDR1 is MGHDK and CDR2 SYGVNS. CDR3 in amino acids: CASSPRGGANTEAFF. The CDR3 coding sequence is TGTGCCAGCAGTCCCAGGGGTGGGGCGAACACTGAAGCTTTCTTT.

The rearrangement joins TRBV7-2 to TRBJ2-1; maybe TRBD2 (5 bases). The CDR3 is made up of 15 amino acids. Between the trimmed V and J ends, which lost 5 bases and 3 bases, there was a span of 14 bases. Germline V gene sequence: CDR1 SGHTA, CDR2 FQGNSA. Here the CDR3 DNA reads TGTGCCAGCAGCCCAGAGGGCTCAAACTACAATGAGCAGTTCTTC. Amino acids: CASSPEGSNYNEQFF.

The V gene is TRBV7-2, the J gene TRBJ1-1, with a tentative D call TRBD1 (5 bases). This CDR3 comprises 16 residues. Per germline, CDR1 SGHTA and CDR2 FQGNSA. Trimming removed 5 bases from V and 1 base from J, with 17 bases in between. CDR3 sequence reads: CASSEGTDSGNTEAFF. Here the CDR3 DNA reads TGTGCCAGCAGCGAAGGGACGGACTCGGGGAACACTGAAGCTTTCTTT.

The chain couples TRBV30 to TRBJ2-5, with a possible D match to TRBD2 (5 bases). V lost 3 bases and J lost 7, with 12 bases in between. This CDR3 spans 12 amino acids. Germline CDR1 GTSNPN, CDR2 SVGIG (reference sequence). CDR3 amino acids: CAWRYPSGTQYF. CDR3 DNA: TGTGCCTGGAGGTACCCCAGCGGGACCCAGTACTTC.

This clone was seen only once. The chain employs TRBV10-1 and TRBJ1-3; D perhaps matches TRBD1 (6 bases). This CDR3 has 15 residues. V lost 4 bases and J lost 2, with 12 bases in between. The germline CDR1 and CDR2 sequences are WNHNN and SYGVQD (reference sequence). The CDR3 coding sequence is TGCGCCAGCAGTGCCGGGACACAGACTGGAAACACCATATATTTT. Its protein is CASSAGTQTGNTIYF.

Here the CDR3 reads CASSERIGAPPTDTQYF. In DNA, the CDR3 is TGTGCCAGCAGTGAAAGAATAGGGGCCCCCCCCACAGATACGCAGTATTTT. V gene TRBV6-1 combines with J gene TRBJ2-3; possible D gene TRBD1, 5 bases. This CDR3 is 17 amino acids long. Germline-derived CDR1 and CDR2 are MNHNS and SASEGT. V lost 2 bases, J lost 2 bases, and 17 bases lay in between.

V and J are TRBV6-1 and TRBJ2-1, with D unresolved. Trimming left V 10 bases short and J 0 bases short, with 13 bases between. This CDR3 has 14 amino acids. Germline lookup yields CDR1 MNHNS and CDR2 SASEGT. The CDR3 region is CATQKLSSYNEQFF. In DNA form, the CDR3 reads TGTGCCACCCAGAAGTTGAGCTCCTACAATGAGCAGTTCTTC.

This chain joins TRBV5-1 and TRBJ2-3; 10 bases are a match to TRBD2. J lost 14 bases, V lost 0 bases, and 6 bases had no gene match. The germline gives CDR1 SGHRS, CDR2 YFSETQ. The CDR3 spans 13 residues. CDR3 residues: CASSLDSGGPVYF. The DNA of the CDR3 is TGCGCCAGCAGCTTGGATAGCGGGGGGCCCGTGTATTTT.

The chain recombines TRBV5-1 with TRBJ2-1; the D gene could be TRBD1 or TRBD2 (5 bases each). Germline-derived CDR1 and CDR2 are SGHRS and YFSETQ. CDR3 length equals 15 residues. Trimming took 6 bases from V and 6 from J, leaving 19 bases between them. As DNA, the CDR3 is TGCGCCAGCACCGAGGACATCGGGACGTCCAATGAGCAGTTCTTC. Protein product: CASTEDIGTSNEQFF.